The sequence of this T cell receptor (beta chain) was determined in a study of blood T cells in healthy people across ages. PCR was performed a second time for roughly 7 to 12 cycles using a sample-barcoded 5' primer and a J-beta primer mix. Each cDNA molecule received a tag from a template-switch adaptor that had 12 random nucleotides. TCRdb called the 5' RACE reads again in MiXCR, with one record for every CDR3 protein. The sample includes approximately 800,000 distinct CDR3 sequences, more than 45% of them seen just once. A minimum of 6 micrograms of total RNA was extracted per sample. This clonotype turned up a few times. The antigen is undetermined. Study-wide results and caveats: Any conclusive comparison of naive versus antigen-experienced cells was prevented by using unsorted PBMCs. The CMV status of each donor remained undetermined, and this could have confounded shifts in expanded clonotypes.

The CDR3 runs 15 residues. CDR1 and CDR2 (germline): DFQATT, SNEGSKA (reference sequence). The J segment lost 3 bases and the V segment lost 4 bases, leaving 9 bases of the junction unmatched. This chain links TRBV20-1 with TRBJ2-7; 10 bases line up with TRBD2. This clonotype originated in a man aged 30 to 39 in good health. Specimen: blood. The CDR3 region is CSANLGLADVYEQYF. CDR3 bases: TGCAGTGCTAATCTCGGACTAGCGGACGTCTACGAGCAGTACTTC.